Following are 7 T cell receptor beta chains from one sample sequenced in a study of control samples from healthy donors and cancer patients. Sequenced by immunoSEQ multiplex PCR; TCRdb stores in-frame clones only, minus some. This table has about 92,000 clones, almost 85% appearing once. The sample was blood. Receptors were obtained from a woman in her fifties or sixties in good health.

Worth noting for this clone: The germline gene is not matched at one end of the junction; a read error may be the cause. The chain couples TRBV3-1 (or the pseudogene TRBV3-2) to TRBJ1-2, with unresolved D. Germline CDR1 LGHDT, CDR2 YNNKEL (reference sequence). The CDR3 has 11 amino acids. This CDR3 is CASSQSWEASF. For the CDR3, the DNA is TGTGCCAGCAGCCAATCCTGGGAGGCCTCCTTC.

This chain uses TRBV28 with TRBJ1-2; TRBD1 might be the D (5 bases). CDR3 length: 14 residues. The ends were cut back, 2 bases at V and 5 bases at J, with 12 bases in the middle. The germline gives CDR1 MDHEN, CDR2 SYDVKM. For the CDR3, the DNA is TGTGCCAGCAGTTTACAGGGACGCCAATATGGCTACACCTTC. Encoded protein: CASSLQGRQYGYTF.

The J gene is TRBJ1-2, the V gene TRBV29-1; possibly TRBD1 for D (5 bases). The CDR3 is made up of 12 amino acids. The V and J ends lost 4 bases and 4 bases respectively, with 10 bases between them. From germline, CDR1 is SQVTM and CDR2 ANQGSEA. This chain's CDR3 is CSVARQGYGYTF. Written as DNA, the CDR3 is TGCAGCGTTGCCCGGCAGGGCTATGGCTACACCTTC.

CDR3 in amino acids: CASSIQGGYGYTF. In DNA, the CDR3 is TGTGCCAGCAGCATACAGGGGGGCTATGGCTACACCTTC. V is TRBV7-9 and J is TRBJ1-2; 8 bases are shared with TRBD1. The CDR3 spans 13 residues. With V trimmed by 5 bases and J by 4 bases, 3 bases remained unmatched. Germline assignment: CDR1 SEHNR and CDR2 FQNEAQ (reference sequence).

This chain connects TRBV7-2 to TRBJ1-1, with D tentatively TRBD1 (6 bases). With 4 bases removed from V and 3 bases from J, the gap between germline ends came to 9 bases. The V gene's germline CDR1 is SGHTA and CDR2 FQGNSA. This CDR3 has 13 residues. The CDR3 loop reads CASSSQGYTEAFF. The CDR3 DNA reads TGTGCCAGCAGCTCGCAGGGGTACACTGAAGCTTTCTTT.

The genes are TRBV18 and TRBJ2-1; 7 positions agree with TRBD1. The germline CDR1 and CDR2 sequences are KGHSH and LQKENI. The CDR3 totals 14 residues. The J segment lost 0 bases and the V segment lost 5 bases, leaving 1 base of the junction unmatched. The CDR3 region is CASSTGVSYNEQFF. The CDR3 DNA sequence: TGTGCCAGCTCAACAGGGGTCTCCTACAATGAGCAGTTCTTC.

V and J are TRBV2 and TRBJ2-1; no definite D call. Trimming removed 5 bases from V and 5 bases from J, with 10 bases in between. The CDR3 has 13 residues. Per germline, CDR1 SNHLY and CDR2 FYNNEI. The CDR3: CASSSVPDNEQFF. CDR3 in DNA: TGTGCCAGCAGTAGCGTCCCAGACAATGAGCAGTTCTTC. Drawing the rest from reference TRBV2 and TRBJ2-1, the complete variable domain is EPEVTQTPSHQVTQMGQEVILRCVPISNHLYFYWYRQILGQKVEFLVSFYNNEISEKSEIFDDQFSVERPDGSNFTLKIRSTKLEDSAMYFCASSSVPDNEQFFGPGTRLTVL.